The 19 T cell receptor beta chains below were found in one sample sequenced in a study of OX40 agonist ivuxolimab in advanced cancers. This table comes from immunoSEQ multiplex PCR, and its TCRdb copy is limited to in-frame clones, with some not included. The data contain 30,000 or so clones, 86% of them singletons. The sequenced sample was CD4+ or CD8+ T cells sorted from blood, obtained in a trial of the OX40 agonist ivuxolimab. These receptors were taken from an adult with an advanced solid tumor such as melanoma, head and neck, liver or kidney cancer.

This chain connects TRBV5-4 to TRBJ2-1; TRBD2 aligns across 9 bases. V was pared by 4 bases and J by 3 bases, with 8 bases of the junction left unmatched. Germline CDR1 and CDR2: SGHNT and YYREEE (reference sequence). The CDR3 spans 16 residues. For the CDR3, the DNA is TGTGCCAGCAGCGAACCCCTAGCGGGGAACTACAATGAGCAGTTCTTC. This translates into CASSEPLAGNYNEQFF.

The chain combines TRBV28 with TRBJ2-1, with no clear D. The V and J ends lost 8 bases and 6 bases respectively, with 14 bases between them. The CDR3 spans 13 residues. Germline assignment: CDR1 MDHEN and CDR2 SYDVKM. The DNA for the CDR3 is TGTGCCAGCCACTTAGAAACCTCCAATGAGCAGTTCTTC. It yields the protein CASHLETSNEQFF.

This sequence joins TRBV6-5 and TRBJ1-2; D is unresolved. In germline, CDR1 is MNHEY, CDR2 SVGAGI. V was cut by 0 bases and J by 4 bases, with 9 bases left in between. The CDR3 contains 14 residues. CDR3 coding DNA: TGTGCCAGCAGTTACTCCGGCGGATCCTATGGCTACACCTTC. This sequence encodes CASSYSGGSYGYTF.

This chain connects TRBV29-1 to TRBJ2-7, with no clear D. V lost 0 bases and J lost 2, with 11 bases in between. CDR3 length: 14 residues. Germline loops: CDR1 SQVTM, CDR2 ANQGSEA. In DNA, the CDR3 is TGCAGCGTTGAAGATAGGCAGGTTGCCTACGAGCAGTACTTC. Translation gives CSVEDRQVAYEQYF.

The chain is built from TRBV11-2 and TRBJ2-1, with a weak D call TRBD1 (6 bases). Germline V gene sequence: CDR1 SGHAT, CDR2 FQNNGV. Trimming removed 1 base from V and 5 bases from J, with 6 bases in between. The length of the CDR3 is 13 residues. The CDR3, as DNA: TGTGCCAGCAGCTTAGGGACAGACAATGAGCAGTTCTTC. Translation: CASSLGTDNEQFF. The full variable domain, in which reference TRBV11-2 and TRBJ2-1 provide the parts outside the CDR3, is EAGVAQSPRYKIIEKRQSVAFWCNPISGHATLYWYQQILGQGPKLLIQFQNNGVVDDSQLPKDRFSAERLKGVDSTLKIQPAKLEDSAVYLCASSLGTDNEQFFGPGTRLTVL.

V is TRBV6-5 and J is TRBJ2-2, with a weak D call TRBD1 (5 bases). The CDR3 is 14 residues long. Looked up from germline, CDR1 is MNHEY and CDR2 is SVGAGI. The V end was cut by 2 bases, the J end by 3 bases, with 7 bases between. Here the CDR3 reads CASSYQGDTGELFF. The CDR3, as DNA: TGTGCCAGCAGTTACCAGGGTGACACCGGGGAGCTGTTTTTT.

The chain uses TRBV4-3 and TRBJ1-1; 9 bases line up with TRBD1. Germline V CDR1 and CDR2: LGHNA, YSLEER. CDR3 size: 14 residues. The V segment lost 6 bases and the J segment 3 bases; nucleotides outside the gene matches: 5. The CDR3 DNA sequence: TGCGCCAGCAGTACTACAGGGGGCCACACTGAAGCTTTCTTT. Translation gives CASSTTGGHTEAFF.

The chain links TRBV14 to TRBJ2-5, with no clear D. The length of the CDR3 is 17 residues. Trimming shortened V by 1 base and J by 2 bases, and 17 bases separated the two germline ends. The germline CDR1 and CDR2 sequences are SGHDN and FVKESK. This CDR3 reads CASSQVPFSGVQETQYF. DNA for the CDR3: TGTGCCAGCAGCCAAGTCCCTTTTAGTGGGGTTCAAGAGACCCAGTACTTC.

The chain recombines TRBV11-2 with TRBJ2-5; 8 bases align to TRBD1. The CDR3 has 15 residues. The germline CDR1 and CDR2 sequences are SGHAT and FQNNGV. The ends lost 3 bases at V and 5 bases at J; junction bases unmatched: 8. In DNA, the CDR3 is TGTGCCAGCAGCTTTGGGACAGGACTGAGGGAGACCCAGTACTTC. Translated, it gives CASSFGTGLRETQYF. The full variable domain, its missing parts supplied by reference TRBV11-2 and TRBJ2-5, is EAGVAQSPRYKIIEKRQSVAFWCNPISGHATLYWYQQILGQGPKLLIQFQNNGVVDDSQLPKDRFSAERLKGVDSTLKIQPAKLEDSAVYLCASSFGTGLRETQYFGPGTRLLVL.

This rearrangement joins TRBV11-2 to TRBJ2-1; 10 bases map to TRBD1. J lost 1 base, V lost 5 bases, and 5 bases had no gene match. The CDR3 is 16 amino acids. Germline V gene sequence: CDR1 SGHAT, CDR2 FQNNGV. The CDR3 loop reads CASSPRTGGSYNEQFF. The CDR3 coding sequence is TGTGCCAGCAGCCCCAGGACAGGGGGGTCCTACAATGAGCAGTTCTTC.

The chain couples TRBV19 to TRBJ2-1, with TRBD1 matching 11 bases. The CDR3 runs 18 residues. V was clipped by 4 bases and J by 7 bases; unmatched bases: 15. Germline V CDR1 and CDR2: LNHDA, SQIVND (reference sequence). The CDR3 DNA follows: TGTGCCAGTAGTACCCCCGTCCCCGGGACAGGGGGGAAGAATGAGCAGTTCTTC. This sequence encodes CASSTPVPGTGGKNEQFF.

CDR3 nucleotide sequence: TGTGCCAGCAGCGGTGGACAGGGGGTTCAGCCCCAGCATTTT. It encodes CASSGGQGVQPQHF. The chain is built from TRBV9 and TRBJ1-5; 10 bases fit TRBD1. Germline loops: CDR1 SGDLS, CDR2 YYNGEE. This CDR3 is built from 14 residues. Unmatched junction bases numbered 3, after V lost 3 bases and J lost 6 bases.

The rearrangement uses TRBV4-1 and TRBJ1-5; 7 bases map to TRBD1. The CDR3 is 12 amino acids. The V segment lost 3 bases and the J segment 7 bases; nucleotides outside the gene matches: 0. CDR1 MGHRA and CDR2 YSYEKL come from the germline V gene. CDR3 residues: CASSQGQQPQHF. The CDR3 bases are TGCGCCAGCAGCCAGGGACAGCAGCCCCAGCATTTT.

The rearrangement links TRBV28 to TRBJ2-7, with 8 bases matching TRBD1. The ends lost 5 bases at V and 7 bases at J; junction bases unmatched: 10. CDR1 and CDR2 from the germline V gene are MDHEN and SYDVKM. The CDR3 consists of 14 residues. The CDR3 reads CASSAERTGLEQYF. As DNA, the CDR3 is TGTGCCAGCAGTGCTGAAAGGACAGGGCTTGAGCAGTACTTC.

The chain recombines TRBV14 with TRBJ2-2; a weak D match, TRBD2 (6 bases). CDR3 length: 16 residues. Germline V lookup: CDR1 SGHDN, CDR2 FVKESK. The V end was cut by 4 bases, the J end by 1 base, with 13 bases between. CDR3 in DNA: TGTGCCAGCAGCCGCCCGGGGAGGATGAACACCGGGGAGCTGTTTTTT. It specifies CASSRPGRMNTGELFF.

This chain joins TRBV7-2 and TRBJ1-5; weak D call: TRBD1 (5 bases). Germline V gene sequence: CDR1 SGHTA, CDR2 FQGNSA. V was trimmed by 1 base and J by 6 bases, leaving 16 bases between them. CDR3 length equals 16 residues. The DNA of the CDR3 is TGTGCCAGCAGCTTAGGGGGGGATCGGAGGGTTCAGCCCCAGCATTTT. This gives the protein CASSLGGDRRVQPQHF.

The rearrangement uses TRBV7-2 and TRBJ2-5; the match to TRBD2 covers 11 bases. This CDR3 contains 15 residues. Per the germline V gene, CDR1 is SGHTA and CDR2 is FQGNSA. The V segment lost 5 bases and the J segment 5 bases; nucleotides outside the gene matches: 7. As DNA, the CDR3 is TGTGCCAGCAGCCCCGTAGCGGGAGGGGGCGAGACCCAGTACTTC. It is translated as CASSPVAGGGETQYF.

The chain links TRBV7-9 to TRBJ2-7; 9 bases map to TRBD2. This CDR3 spans 16 amino acids. Germline values: CDR1 SEHNR, CDR2 FQNEAQ (reference sequence). V lost 1 base to trimming and J lost 5 bases; unmatched junction nucleotides: 9. The CDR3 DNA reads as TGTGCCAGCAGCTTAGAGACGGGACTAGCTTTAAACGAGCAGTACTTC. Translation: CASSLETGLALNEQYF.

The chain is built from TRBV6-1 and TRBJ2-7, with D possibly TRBD1 on 6 matching bases. CDR1 and CDR2 (germline): MNHNS, SASEGT. V lost 5 bases and J lost 0, with 14 bases in between. The CDR3 has 15 residues. The CDR3 region is CASSKLRGSSYEQYF. As DNA, the CDR3 is TGTGCCAGCAGTAAACTCAGGGGAAGCTCCTACGAGCAGTACTTC.